These T cell receptor beta chains were read from a single sample in a study of blood T cell repertoires in COVID-19. Sequenced by immunoSEQ multiplex PCR; TCRdb stores in-frame clones only, minus some. The sample holds about 95,000 clones, over 80% seen once. Sequences were obtained from peripheral blood. These receptor sequences come from a woman in her forties or fifties in a cohort sampled during active COVID-19. The CDR3 runs from the conserved cysteine through the conserved F or W. A D gene is named only where the DNA matches it firmly. A clone size is listed for some rows: how often the clone was seen (once, few, many), or a class if it is expanded.

D gene | J gene | V gene | clone size | CDR3 DNA | CDR3 protein
- | TRBJ1-3 | TRBV27 | - | TGTGCCAGCAGTTTATCCCCGGACTTCTCTGGAAACACCATATATTTT | CASSLSPDFSGNTIYF
- | TRBJ1-2 | TRBV30 | - | TGTGCCTGGAGTGAACGGCAGGGCTATGGCTACACCTTC | CAWSERQGYGYTF
- | TRBJ1-2 | TRBV9 | few | TGTGCCAGCAGCGTACCCGACAAAAACTATGGCTACACCTTC | CASSVPDKNYGYTF
TRBD2 | TRBJ2-3 | TRBV7-8 | - | TGTGCCAGCAGCTCGACTAGCGGGAGGGCCTTAACAGATACGCAGTATTTT | CASSSTSGRALTDTQYF
- | TRBJ2-7 | TRBV5-1 | - | TGCGCCAGCAGCTTGGGACTTAACGGCGAGCAGTACTTC | CASSLGLNGEQYF
TRBD1 | TRBJ2-7 | TRBV7-9 | - | TGTGCCAGCAGCTTAGTGGGGACAGGGGTTTCCTACGAGCAGTACTTC | CASSLVGTGVSYEQYF
- | TRBJ2-7 | TRBV7-6 | few | TGTGCCAGCAGCCCCCAGGGGAAAGGATCCTACGAGCAGTACTTC | CASSPQGKGSYEQYF
TRBD1 | TRBJ1-3 | TRBV7-9 | - | TGTGCCAGCAGGACAGGGGCGTCTGGAAACACCATATATTTT | CASRTGASGNTIYF
TRBD1 | TRBJ1-4 | TRBV10-3 | - | TGTGCCATCAGTGAGTCAGGACAGGCTAATGAAAAACTGTTTTTT | CAISESGQANEKLFF
- | TRBJ2-3 | TRBV6-1 | - | TGTGCCAGCAGTGAACGAGTATCCACAGATACGCAGTATTTT | CASSERVSTDTQYF
- | TRBJ1-5 | TRBV5-6 | once | TGTGCCAGCAGCTTGGTGGGGGCGGGTCAGCCCCAGCATTTT | CASSLVGAGQPQHF
TRBD1 | TRBJ2-1 | TRBV29-1 | - | TGCAGCCCGCATGGACAGGGGGCCAATGAGCAGTTCTTC | CSPHGQGANEQFF
TRBD1 | TRBJ1-1 | TRBV5-4 | medium-sized | TGTGCCAGCAGCTTAAGGACAGGGGGAGACACTGAAGCTTTCTTT | CASSLRTGGDTEAFF
- | TRBJ2-7 | TRBV5-1 | - | TGCGCCAGCAGCTTGGATTACGCGGCGCAAAGCTCCTACGAGCAGTACTTC | CASSLDYAAQSSYEQYF
TRBD2 | TRBJ2-3 | TRBV3-1/TRBV3-2 | - | TGTGCCAGCAGCCAGGGGACTAGCGGGGGGGCTCGAACGCAGTATTTT | CASSQGTSGGARTQYF
- | TRBJ1-1 | TRBV10-3 | - | TGTGCCATCAGCCCCTCAGGGGACACTGAAGCTTTCTTT | CAISPSGDTEAFF